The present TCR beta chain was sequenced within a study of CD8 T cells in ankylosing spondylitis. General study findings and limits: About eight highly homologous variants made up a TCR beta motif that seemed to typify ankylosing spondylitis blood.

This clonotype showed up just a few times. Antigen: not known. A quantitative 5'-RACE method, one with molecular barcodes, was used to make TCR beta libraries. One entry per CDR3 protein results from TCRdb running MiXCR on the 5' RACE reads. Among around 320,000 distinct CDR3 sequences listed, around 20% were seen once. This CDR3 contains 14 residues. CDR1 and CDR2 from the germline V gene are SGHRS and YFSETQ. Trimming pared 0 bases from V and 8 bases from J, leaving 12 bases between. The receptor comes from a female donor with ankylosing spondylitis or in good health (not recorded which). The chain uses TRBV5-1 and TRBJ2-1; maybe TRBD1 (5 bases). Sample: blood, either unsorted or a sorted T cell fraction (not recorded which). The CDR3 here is CASSLGGETYEQFF. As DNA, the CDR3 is TGCGCCAGCAGCTTGGGGGGCGAAACTTATGAGCAGTTCTTC.